Listed here are 20 T cell receptor beta chains from one sample, sequenced in a study of blood T cells in healthy people across ages. Through a sample-barcoded 5' primer and a J-beta primer mix, a second PCR was run for roughly 6 to 11 cycles. One entry per CDR3 protein results from TCRdb running MiXCR on the 5' RACE reads. The sample consists of some 760,000 distinct CDR3 sequences, roughly 25% of them appearing once. The data were also submitted as part of a second study, on T cells of mothers and their children.

Sequencing was done on a sample of blood. The receptors stem from a boy younger than 18 in good health.

The chain carries TRBV5-6 and TRBJ1-2; the D is unclear. Trimming took 3 bases from V and 5 from J, leaving 5 bases between them. Germline loops: CDR1 SGHDT, CDR2 YYEEEE. The CDR3 covers 11 residues. The DNA for the CDR3 is TGTGCCAGCAGCTGGATGTATGGCTACACCTTC. It codes for CASSWMYGYTF.

This clonotype occurred a few times. At one boundary the junction diverges from the germline segment, which might be a read error. The CDR3 is CASSLSGGGMNTEAFF. CDR3 bases: TGCGCCAGCAGCCTGAGCGGGGGTGGGATGAACACCGAAGCTTTCTTT. The V gene is TRBV5-1, the J gene TRBJ1-1; D perhaps matches TRBD1 (5 bases). Looked up from germline, CDR1 is SGHRS and CDR2 is YFSETQ. The CDR3 loop spans 16 amino acids.

The chain recombines TRBV20-1 with TRBJ2-4, with D unclear. The V end was cut by 0 bases, the J end by 5 bases, with 14 bases between. Germline V gives CDR1 DFQATT, CDR2 SNEGSKA (reference sequence). The CDR3 length is 15 residues. In DNA form, the CDR3 reads TGCAGTGCTAGAGATGACTCCCACGAGGAAAACATTCAGTACTTC. This translates into CSARDDSHEENIQYF.

This clonotype has only a few counts. The chain recombines TRBV29-1 with TRBJ2-7, with D tentatively TRBD1 or TRBD2 (5 bases each). This CDR3 has 13 amino acids. V lost 8 bases and J lost 0, with 14 bases in between. Germline V gene sequence: CDR1 SQVTM, CDR2 ANQGSEA. CDR3 residues: CSFRRDGSYEQYF. CDR3 DNA sequence: TGCAGCTTTCGCCGGGACGGCTCCTACGAGCAGTACTTC.

The rearrangement links TRBV3-1 to TRBJ2-3; D might be TRBD2 (5 bases). The CDR3 runs 14 residues. V was cut by 3 bases and J by 2 bases, with 9 bases left in between. Germline-derived CDR1 and CDR2 are LGHDT and YNNKEL (reference sequence). The CDR3 nucleotides read TGTGCCAGCAGCCATATCCGGGACACAGATACGCAGTATTTT. It specifies CASSHIRDTDTQYF.

This clonotype came up once. The missing conserved phenylalanine or tryptophan at the end of this CDR3 makes a read error likely. V gene TRBV29-1 combines with J gene TRBJ1-2, with D uncertain. Germline V gene lookup returns CDR1 SQVTM and CDR2 ANQGSEA. V lost 5 bases and J 8 bases, leaving 15 bases between the germline ends. This CDR3 contains 12 residues. The CDR3 DNA is TGCAGCGTTTTAGAGGCCCTCTTCGGCTACACCCTC. It is translated as CSVLEALFGYTL.

The rearrangement joins TRBV29-1 to TRBJ2-5, with 7 bases fitting TRBD1. The tail of the sequence fits TRBJ2-7 better, so the J call may be wrong. Germline-derived CDR1 and CDR2 are SQVTM and ANQGSEA. The CDR3 spans 12 residues. The CDR3 sequence: CSVETGVYEQYF. The CDR3 bases are TGCAGCGTAGAAACAGGGGTATACGAGCAGTACTTC.

This clonotype was counted a few times. The chain is built from TRBV12-3 or TRBV12-4 and TRBJ2-6; 8 nucleotides match TRBD1. The CDR3 covers 16 residues. V dropped 6 bases and J dropped 2; count of bases not matched to a gene: 6. The CDR3 coding sequence is TGTGCCAGCAGATTGACAGGGGCTACTGGGGCCAACGTCCTGACTTTC. Encoded protein: CASRLTGATGANVLTF.

The rearrangement links TRBV27 to TRBJ1-6, with 7 bases fitting TRBD1. The V and J ends lost 7 bases and 9 bases, in that order; junction bases with no gene match: 9. This CDR3 comprises 14 residues. Germline CDR1 and CDR2: MNHEY and SMNVEV (reference sequence). The CDR3 spells CASTYQGETSPLHF. The DNA for the CDR3 is TGTGCCAGCACCTATCAGGGGGAAACTTCACCCCTCCACTTT.

The rearrangement joins TRBV6-2 or TRBV6-3 to TRBJ2-7; TRBD1 matches at 8 bases. This CDR3 contains 13 residues. Trimming took 5 bases from V and 5 from J; bases not matched to a gene: 5. Germline V gene sequence: CDR1 MNHEY, CDR2 SVGEGT. The CDR3 coding sequence is TGTGCCAGCAGTGACAGGGGAGTCAACGAGCAGTACTTC. It codes for CASSDRGVNEQYF.

This clonotype was found a few times. The chain employs TRBV29-1 and TRBJ2-1; TRBD2 is a possible D gene (7 bases). The J call is uncertain, as TRBJ2-5 better fits the DNA end. Germline CDR1 reads SQVTM; CDR2 reads ANQGSEA. The CDR3 consists of 13 residues. CDR3 DNA: TGCAGCGTTGATGGGGGGGCGGATGAGACCCAGTACTTC. Translated, it gives CSVDGGADETQYF.

Note on this clonotype: This CDR3 fails to terminate in the conserved phenylalanine or tryptophan, so it likely reflects a read error. The chain has TRBV7-2 and TRBJ2-5, with 10 bases identical to TRBD2. The CDR3 contains 15 residues. V gave up 2 bases and J gave up 5 bases; unmatched junction bases: 5. Looked up from germline, CDR1 is SGHTA and CDR2 is FQGNSA. The CDR3 bases are TGTGCCAGCAGCTTAAAAGCGGGGGGGCTGGAGACCCAGTACTCC. Its protein product is CASSLKAGGLETQYS.

In this sample, this clonotype turned up a few times. The chain combines TRBV28 with TRBJ1-5, with D tentatively TRBD1 (5 bases). CDR3 size: 15 residues. With 5 bases removed from V and 1 base from J, the gap between germline ends came to 12 bases. Germline CDR1 is MDHEN and CDR2 is SYDVKM. The CDR3 region is CASSPSRGSNQPQHF. In nucleotides, the CDR3 is TGTGCCAGCAGTCCCTCGCGGGGGAGCAATCAGCCCCAGCATTTT. Using reference TRBV28 and TRBJ1-5 for the parts outside the CDR3, the full variable domain is DVKVTQSSRYLVKRTGEKVFLECVQDMDHENMFWYRQDPGLGLRLIYFSYDVKMKEKGDIPEGYSVSREKKERFSLILESASTNQTSMYLCASSPSRGSNQPQHFGDGTRLSIL.

This clonotype has only one observation. This chain links TRBV20-1 with TRBJ2-5; no reliable D call. The CDR3 consists of 15 residues. V was shortened by 0 bases and J by 1 base, with 12 bases between the two germline ends. Germline V lookup: CDR1 DFQATT, CDR2 SNEGSKA (reference sequence). CDR3: CSARDGRDFQETQYF. Written as DNA, the CDR3 is TGCAGTGCTAGAGATGGACGAGACTTCCAAGAGACCCAGTACTTC.

V gene TRBV9 combines with J gene TRBJ2-5, with a tentative D call TRBD1 (6 bases). The germline V gene has CDR1 SGDLS and CDR2 YYNGEE. The CDR3 is 15 amino acids. Trimming removed 0 bases from V and 5 bases from J, with 14 bases in between. The CDR3 here is CASSVASQGSETQYF. CDR3 bases: TGTGCCAGCAGCGTAGCTAGCCAGGGGAGCGAGACCCAGTACTTC.

The genes are TRBV5-5 and TRBJ2-3; D ambiguous. V lost 7 bases and J 1 base, leaving 13 bases between the germline ends. Germline CDR1 is SGHKS and CDR2 is YYEKEE (reference sequence). CDR3 length equals 14 residues. The CDR3 reads CASAQEWGTDTQYF. CDR3 bases: TGTGCCAGCGCGCAGGAGTGGGGCACAGATACGCAGTATTTT.

J is TRBJ2-5 and V is TRBV21-1; TRBD1 is taken as the D call from the table, unchecked against the DNA. The tail of the sequence fits TRBJ2-7 better, so the J call may be wrong. TRBV21-1 is a known pseudogene. This CDR3 region has 12 residues. The CDR3 reads CASGLGLGEQYF. The DNA for the CDR3 is TGTGCCAGCGGCTTGGGCCTGGGCGAGCAGTACTTC.

CDR3 DNA: TGTGCCAGCAGCCAAGATCTAATCACGGGAGGCATTGTTTACAATGAGCAGTTCTTC. Its protein is CASSQDLITGGIVYNEQFF. The chain employs TRBV4-2 and TRBJ2-5; TRBD2 matches 7 bases. The DNA matches TRBJ2-1 better at its end, which makes the J call doubtful. Germline CDR1 LGHNA, CDR2 YNFKEQ. This CDR3 comprises 19 residues.

The gene calls are TRBV7-2 and TRBJ2-1, with D perhaps matching TRBD2 (6 bases). The V end was cut by 2 bases, the J end by 8 bases, with 16 bases between. The CDR3 covers 15 residues. CDR1 and CDR2 (germline): SGHTA, FQGNSA. The CDR3 DNA reads TGTGCCAGCAGCTTACGCGTCATAGCGGACGATGAGCAGTTCTTC. Protein: CASSLRVIADDEQFF.

This clonotype was seen a handful of times. The rearrangement links TRBV7-8 to TRBJ1-3; no clear D gene. Trimming removed 0 bases from V and 8 bases from J, with 11 bases in between. The CDR3 length is 14 residues. Per the germline V gene, CDR1 is SGHVS and CDR2 is FQNEAQ. The CDR3 DNA follows: TGTGCCAGCAGCTTAGCGGGCGAAACGGACACCATATATTTT. Protein: CASSLAGETDTIYF.